One and the same sample provided the 11 T cell receptor beta chains below, sequenced in a study of Graves' ophthalmopathy and Graves' hyperthyroidism. Amplified TCR beta CDR3 regions were obtained using RNA transcripts as template. The library came from an HTBI-primed first-round RT-PCR and a second-round multiplex PCR. TCRdb processed the multiplex PCR reads anew with MiXCR; each CDR3 protein has one entry. This repertoire shows 500,000 to 600,000 distinct CDR3 sequences, roughly 40% found once; its top ten account for roughly 4.5%. Specimen: peripheral blood or thyroid tissue (not recorded which). These receptors were collected from an adult man with Graves' hyperthyroidism.

The chain links TRBV7-9 to TRBJ2-3; 9 bases agree with TRBD1. Unmatched junction bases numbered 6, after V lost 1 base and J lost 4 bases. This CDR3 comprises 16 residues. Germline CDR1 reads SEHNR; CDR2 reads FQNEAQ (reference sequence). The CDR3 bases are TGTGCCAGCAGCTTAGAGCTGGGACAGGGAGCAGATACGCAGTATTTT. Translated: CASSLELGQGADTQYF.

This clonotype was counted many times. The chain has TRBV12-3 or TRBV12-4 and TRBJ2-5; 8 bases match TRBD2. The CDR3 loop spans 14 amino acids. After removal of 6 bases from V and 5 bases from J, the junction contained 8 bases not matched to a gene. DNA for the CDR3: TGTGCCAGCAGGAAAAGCGGGGGTGGGGAGACCCAGTACTTC. Its translation is CASRKSGGGETQYF.

V usage is TRBV5-5 and J usage is TRBJ2-3, with D hard to call. The CDR3 totals 12 residues. The germline gives CDR1 SGHKS, CDR2 YYEKEE (reference sequence). The ends were cut back, 1 base at V and 6 bases at J, with 6 bases in the middle. CDR3 amino acids: CASSLYSDTQYF. The CDR3 nucleotides are TGTGCCAGCAGCTTGTATTCCGATACGCAGTATTTT.

In this sample, this clonotype turned up many times. This chain joins TRBV6-1 and TRBJ1-2; D may be TRBD1 (6 bases). Germline CDR1 reads MNHNS; CDR2 reads SASEGT. The length of the CDR3 is 14 residues. With 1 base removed from V and 4 bases from J, the gap between germline ends came to 10 bases. This CDR3 is CASSEEEGGYGYTF. CDR3 nucleotides: TGTGCCAGCAGTGAAGAGGAAGGGGGCTATGGCTACACCTTC.

The chain employs TRBV25-1 and TRBJ2-2; D not resolved. The germline CDR1 and CDR2 sequences are MGHDK and SYGVNS. The CDR3 totals 13 residues. V was shortened by 6 bases and J by 7 bases, with 12 bases between the two germline ends. CDR3 in DNA: TGTGCCAGCAGCTTACGAACGGGCGGGGAGCTGTTTTTT. It is translated as CASSLRTGGELFF.

The CDR3 coding sequence is TGTGCCACCAGCCCGAGGGGGACAGGGGCCTACGAGCAGTACTTC. It specifies CATSPRGTGAYEQYF. The rearrangement links TRBV24-1 to TRBJ2-7; 10 bases agree with TRBD1. Germline V CDR1 and CDR2: KGHDR, SFDVKD. After removal of 7 bases from V and 2 bases from J, the junction contained 7 bases not matched to a gene. The CDR3 length is 15 residues.

This clonotype was recorded a few times. The V gene is TRBV2, the J gene TRBJ2-2, with TRBD1 matching 8 bases. The J segment lost 5 bases and the V segment lost 5 bases, leaving 7 bases of the junction unmatched. The CDR3 totals 15 residues. Germline V gives CDR1 SNHLY, CDR2 FYNNEI. For the CDR3, the DNA is TGTGCCAGCAGTCCGGGACAGGTGAATACCGGGGAGCTGTTTTTT. Protein sequence: CASSPGQVNTGELFF.

The J gene is TRBJ1-6, the V gene TRBV12-3 or TRBV12-4; D is ambiguous. Trimming left V 5 bases short and J 5 bases short, with 7 bases between. This CDR3 region has 13 residues. The CDR3: CASSPPNNSPLHF. CDR3 DNA: TGTGCCAGCAGTCCCCCGAATAATTCACCCCTCCACTTT.

This chain links TRBV20-1 with TRBJ1-3; 9 nucleotides agree with TRBD1. This CDR3 comprises 16 residues. J lost 3 bases, V lost 0 bases, and 6 bases had no gene match. CDR1 and CDR2 from the germline V gene are DFQATT and SNEGSKA (reference sequence). CDR3 DNA: TGCAGTGCTAGAGAACAGGGGGCCCGAAGTGGAAACACCATATATTTT. It translates to CSAREQGARSGNTIYF.

Turning to this clonotype: A read error may account for a junction end that differs from germline. This CDR3 reads CASSLSQQNTEAF. The CDR3 DNA reads TGTGCCAGCAGCTTGTCACAGCAGAACACTGAAGCTTTC. The rearrangement joins TRBV7-9 to TRBJ2-6; no firm D call. Germline CDR1 reads SEHNR; CDR2 reads FQNEAQ (reference sequence). The CDR3 is 13 residues long. The full variable domain, its missing parts supplied by reference TRBV7-9 and TRBJ2-6, is DTGVSQNPRHKITKRGQNVTFRCDPISEHNRLYWYRQTLGQGPEFLTYFQNEAQLEKSRLLSDRFSAERPKGSFSTLEIQRTEQGDSAMYLCASSLSQQNTEAFGAGSRLTVL.

The table lists this clonotype with many counts. This chain uses TRBV10-3 with TRBJ2-7; 9 nucleotides agree with TRBD2. Trimming removed 10 bases from V and 0 bases from J; junction bases left unmatched: 16. The CDR3 is 17 residues long. Germline-derived CDR1 and CDR2 are ENHRY and SYGVKD. In DNA, the CDR3 is TGTGCCACCAAATCCGGGGGGAGCGGGGGGCCCTCCTACGAGCAGTACTTC. This encodes CATKSGGSGGPSYEQYF.